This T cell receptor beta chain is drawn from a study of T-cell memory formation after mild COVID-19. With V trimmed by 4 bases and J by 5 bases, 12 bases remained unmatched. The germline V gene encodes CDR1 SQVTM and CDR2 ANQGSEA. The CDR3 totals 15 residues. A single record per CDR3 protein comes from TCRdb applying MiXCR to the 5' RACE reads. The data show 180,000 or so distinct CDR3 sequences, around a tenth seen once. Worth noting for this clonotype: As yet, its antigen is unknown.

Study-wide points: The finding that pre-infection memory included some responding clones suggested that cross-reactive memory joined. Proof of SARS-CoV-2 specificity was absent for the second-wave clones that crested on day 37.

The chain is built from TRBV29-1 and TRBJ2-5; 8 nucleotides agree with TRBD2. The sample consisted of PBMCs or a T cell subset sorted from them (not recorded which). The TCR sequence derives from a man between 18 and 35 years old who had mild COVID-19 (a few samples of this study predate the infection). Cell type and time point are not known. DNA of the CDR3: TGCAGCGTTGCACTCTGGCGGGGGGCTGGGGAGACCCAGTACTTC. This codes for CSVALWRGAGETQYF. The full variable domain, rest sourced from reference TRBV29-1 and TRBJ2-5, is SAVISQKPSRDICQRGTSLTIQCQVDSQVTMMFWYRQQPGQSLTLIATANQGSEATYESGFVIDKFPISRPNLTFSTLTVSNMSPEDSSIYLCSVALWRGAGETQYFGPGTRLLVL.